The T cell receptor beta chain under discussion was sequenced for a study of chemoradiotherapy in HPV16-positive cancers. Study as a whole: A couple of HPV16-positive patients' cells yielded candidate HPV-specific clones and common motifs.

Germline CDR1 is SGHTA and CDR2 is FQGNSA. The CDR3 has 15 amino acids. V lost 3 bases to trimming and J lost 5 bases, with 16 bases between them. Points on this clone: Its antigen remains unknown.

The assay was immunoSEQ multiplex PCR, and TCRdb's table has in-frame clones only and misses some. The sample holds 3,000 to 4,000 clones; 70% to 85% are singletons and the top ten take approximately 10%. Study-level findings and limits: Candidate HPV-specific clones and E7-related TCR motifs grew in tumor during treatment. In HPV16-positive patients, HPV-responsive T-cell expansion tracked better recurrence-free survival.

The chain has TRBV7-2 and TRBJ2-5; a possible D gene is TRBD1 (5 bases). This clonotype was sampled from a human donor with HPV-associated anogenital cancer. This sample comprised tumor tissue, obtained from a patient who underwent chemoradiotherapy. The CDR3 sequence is CASSFSPGLGETQYF. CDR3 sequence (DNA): TGTGCCAGCAGCTTTAGTCCAGGGCTAGGGGAGACCCAGTACTTC.